This T cell receptor beta chain was captured by sequencing in a study of shared clonotypes between healthy human individuals. Study-level results: On the whole, naive subsets had larger estimated richness than memory subsets had.

In the CD4+ fraction, cells were divided into CD45RA+ naive and CD45RA-negative memory subsets. As to this clone: The antigen remains undetermined.

Repertoires were generated with immunoSEQ multiplex PCR, while TCRdb's copy carries only in-frame clones and drops some. Of some 680,000 clones in the sample, 73% were seen once. Sequencing was carried out using memory CD4+ T cells sorted from blood. Subset specified: CD45RA-negative fraction. This TCR was sampled from a woman in her twenties or thirties in good health.

The CDR3, as DNA: TGTGCCAGCAGCTTACCGGGACGCCAAGAGACCCAGTACTTC. Encoded protein: CASSLPGRQETQYF. The chain recombines TRBV7-8 with TRBJ2-5; D is tentatively TRBD1 or TRBD2 (5 bases each). V was shortened by 2 bases and J by 1 base, with 8 bases between the two germline ends. Per the germline V gene, CDR1 is SGHVS and CDR2 is FQNEAQ. The CDR3 consists of 14 residues.